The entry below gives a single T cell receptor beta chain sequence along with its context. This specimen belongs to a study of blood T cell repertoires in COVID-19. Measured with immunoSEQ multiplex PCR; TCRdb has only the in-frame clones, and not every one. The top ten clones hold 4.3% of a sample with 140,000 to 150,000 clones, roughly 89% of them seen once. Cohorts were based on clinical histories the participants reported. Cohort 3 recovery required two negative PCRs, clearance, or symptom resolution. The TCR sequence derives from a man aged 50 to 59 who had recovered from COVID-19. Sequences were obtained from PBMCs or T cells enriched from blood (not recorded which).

CDR3 sequence reads: CASSQAWRGRTEAFF. CDR3 in DNA: TGCGCCAGCAGCCAAGCGTGGCGAGGCAGAACTGAAGCTTTCTTT. This chain joins TRBV4-1 and TRBJ1-1; D gene uncertain. Germline CDR1 is MGHRA and CDR2 is YSYEKL. CDR3 length: 15 amino acids. Deletions cut 1 base from V and 5 bases from J, with 14 bases between.